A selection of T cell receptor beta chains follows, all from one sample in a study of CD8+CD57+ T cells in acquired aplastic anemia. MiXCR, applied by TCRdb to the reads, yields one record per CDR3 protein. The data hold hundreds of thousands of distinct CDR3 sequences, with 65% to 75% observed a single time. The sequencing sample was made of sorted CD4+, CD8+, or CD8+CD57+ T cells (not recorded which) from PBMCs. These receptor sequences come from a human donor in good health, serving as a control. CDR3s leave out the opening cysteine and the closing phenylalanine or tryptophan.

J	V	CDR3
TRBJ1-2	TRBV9	ASSPLGTGKRPLYT
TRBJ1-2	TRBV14	ASSQSREEGYGYT
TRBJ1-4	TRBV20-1	SALTGTGNF
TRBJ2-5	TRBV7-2	ASSELAGGETQYY
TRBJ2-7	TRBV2	ASSGLYTQY
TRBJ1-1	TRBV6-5	ASTDGGARSTEAF
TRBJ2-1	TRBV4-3	ASSSNEQF
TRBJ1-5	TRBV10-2	ASSQGRRDNQPQH
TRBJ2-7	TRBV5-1	ASSPIPDEERY
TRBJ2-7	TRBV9	ASSPAGRTEQY
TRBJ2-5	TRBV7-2	ASSPGLAETQY
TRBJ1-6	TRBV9	ASSVEQGQVNSPLH
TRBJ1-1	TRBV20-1	SASWTGEAF
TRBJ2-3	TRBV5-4	ASSFSPLTDTQY
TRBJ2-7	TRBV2	ASSGLAGGEQY
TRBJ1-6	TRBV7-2	ASSSPANSPLH
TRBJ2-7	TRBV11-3	ASSAGLPTYEQY
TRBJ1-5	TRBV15	ATSRDLLQPQH
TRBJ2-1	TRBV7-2	ASSLAGRWWF
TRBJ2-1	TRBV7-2	ASRDRGRDEQF
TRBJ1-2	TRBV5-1	ASKLSGQTDT
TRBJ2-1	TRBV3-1	ASSQDLVNEQF